Shown below are 15 T cell receptor beta chains from a single sample sequenced in a study of cytomegalovirus exposure and HLA in healthy donors. The study ran its PCR with 60 Vbeta and 13 Jbeta primers. Sequencing was performed with immunoSEQ multiplex PCR; in TCRdb, only in-frame clones are kept and a portion is missing. This table has some 140,000 clones, around 83% appearing once. The sequenced sample was PBMCs. These receptors all come from a male donor in good health and CMV-seropositive.

The rearrangement joins TRBV4-3 to TRBJ2-5; 11 positions match TRBD1. In germline, CDR1 is LGHNA, CDR2 YSLEER. The CDR3 has 14 amino acids. The J segment lost 3 bases and the V segment lost 3 bases, leaving 0 bases of the junction unmatched. The CDR3 is CASSQGQGEETQYF. In DNA, the CDR3 is TGCGCCAGCAGCCAGGGACAGGGGGAAGAGACCCAGTACTTC.

The gene calls are TRBV6-5 and TRBJ2-1; D unresolved. Germline V gene data show CDR1 as MNHEY and CDR2 as SVGAGI. V gave up 0 bases and J gave up 14 bases, with 8 bases separating them. The CDR3 sequence is 11 residues long. The CDR3 sequence is CASSYSSSEFF. The DNA for the CDR3 is TGTGCCAGCAGTTACTCGTCTTCTGAGTTCTTC.

The chain combines TRBV6-5 with TRBJ2-5, with D possibly TRBD1 on 6 matching bases. Germline lookup yields CDR1 MNHEY and CDR2 SVGAGI. V shed 7 bases and J shed 5 bases, with 17 bases lying between them. The CDR3 consists of 14 residues. The CDR3 sequence is CASNSQGIMETQYF. The DNA of the CDR3 is TGTGCCAGCAACTCGCAGGGGATTATGGAGACCCAGTACTTC.

In its sample, this clone was seen once. The J gene is TRBJ2-1, the V gene TRBV19, with D uncertain. CDR1 is LNHDA, CDR2 SQIVND, per germline (reference sequence). The CDR3 runs 17 residues. Trimming left V 1 base short and J 0 bases short, with 13 bases between. The CDR3 here is CASSIAPLASSYNEQFF. In DNA, the CDR3 is TGTGCCAGTAGTATAGCCCCCCTCGCGAGCTCCTACAATGAGCAGTTCTTC. Full variable domain (rest looked up from reference TRBV19 and TRBJ2-1): DGGITQSPKYLFRKEGQNVTLSCEQNLNHDAMYWYRQDPGQGLRLIYYSQIVNDFQKGDIAEGYSVSREKKESFPLTVTSAQKNPTAFYLCASSIAPLASSYNEQFFGPGTRLTVL.

The V gene is TRBV20-1, the J gene TRBJ2-5; tentative D call: TRBD1 (6 bases). The DNA matches TRBJ2-7 better at its end, which makes the J call doubtful. Germline-derived CDR1 and CDR2 are DFQATT and SNEGSKA (reference sequence). This CDR3 contains 11 residues. This chain's CDR3 is CSARTAHEQYF. CDR3 coding DNA: TGCAGTGCTCGGACAGCACACGAGCAGTACTTC.

The chain links TRBV10-3 to TRBJ2-3; D remains unclear. Germline V gene data show CDR1 as ENHRY and CDR2 as SYGVKD. Trimming stripped 2 bases from V and 3 bases from J, with 9 bases between. The CDR3 extends over 14 amino acids. The CDR3 loop is CAISEPSSTDTQYF. The DNA for the CDR3 is TGTGCCATCAGTGAGCCCTCTTCGACAGATACGCAGTATTTT.

The rearrangement links TRBV27 to TRBJ2-1; no clear D. Trimming shortened V by 4 bases and J by 4 bases, and 11 bases separated the two germline ends. Germline loops: CDR1 MNHEY, CDR2 SMNVEV (reference sequence). The CDR3 has 14 residues. CDR3 protein: CASSSGLSYNEQFF. The CDR3 DNA sequence: TGTGCCAGCAGTTCTGGGCTCTCGTACAATGAGCAGTTCTTC.

J is TRBJ2-3 and V is TRBV6-1; possibly TRBD2 for D (7 bases). This CDR3 comprises 16 residues. V was pared by 2 bases and J by 4 bases, with 16 bases between. Germline-derived CDR1 and CDR2 are MNHNS and SASEGT. CDR3: CASSERRGRAADTQYF. Written as DNA, the CDR3 is TGTGCCAGCAGTGAAAGGAGGGGGAGGGCGGCAGATACGCAGTATTTT.

V and J are TRBV4-1 and TRBJ1-4; 7 positions agree with TRBD1. V shed 6 bases, J shed 4 bases, and the junction held 14 bases outside the gene matches. The CDR3 runs 17 residues. Germline V gives CDR1 MGHRA, CDR2 YSYEKL. This chain's CDR3 is CASRLDQRGQINEKLFF. DNA for the CDR3: TGCGCCAGCAGGCTAGATCAAAGGGGGCAGATTAATGAAAAACTGTTTTTT.

This clone was seen a few times. The rearrangement uses TRBV5-6 and TRBJ2-7; the D gene is possibly TRBD1 (5 bases). This CDR3 has 12 residues. Germline-derived CDR1 and CDR2 are SGHDT and YYEEEE. V was cut by 4 bases and J by 3 bases, with 8 bases left in between. The CDR3 here is CASSDQGYEQYF. The CDR3 bases are TGTGCCAGCAGCGATCAGGGCTACGAGCAGTACTTC.

V gene TRBV27 combines with J gene TRBJ2-5; D might be TRBD2 (6 bases). Gene TRBJ2-7 matches the end of the DNA better, so the J call may be wrong. The germline V gene encodes CDR1 MNHEY and CDR2 SMNVEV (reference sequence). The length of the CDR3 is 15 residues. The chain's CDR3 is CASSLGTSRSYEQYF. The CDR3 DNA sequence: TGTGCCAGCAGTTTAGGGACTTCACGATCCTACGAGCAGTACTTC.

About this clone itself: A read error may produce the germline difference seen at one junction end. J is TRBJ1-4 and V is TRBV7-9; 8 bases agree with TRBD1. This CDR3 is 15 amino acids long. Germline V CDR1 and CDR2: SEHNR, FQNEAQ (reference sequence). In nucleotides, the CDR3 is TGTGCCAACAGCACACAGGGGGAGAGTAATGAAAAACTGTTTTTT. Residues: CANSTQGESNEKLFF.

V and J are TRBV6-6 and TRBJ1-4, with D possibly being TRBD1 (6 bases). The CDR3 consists of 16 residues. V lost 4 bases and J 8 bases, leaving 20 bases between the germline ends. Germline-derived CDR1 and CDR2 are MNHNY and SVGAGI (reference sequence). CDR3 sequence (DNA): TGTGCCAGCAGTTTTTCCGCAGGGGCCCCCAGAGAAAAACTGTTTTTT. Translation gives CASSFSAGAPREKLFF.

The gene calls are TRBV7-3 and TRBJ2-3, with D possibly matching TRBD1 (6 bases). Germline CDR1 SGHTA, CDR2 FQGTGA. The CDR3 covers 14 residues. V shed 1 base and J shed 1 base, with 6 bases lying between them. The CDR3 coding sequence is TGTGCCAGCAGCTTAAGACAGGGCACAGATACGCAGTATTTT. Its protein is CASSLRQGTDTQYF.

The chain couples TRBV6-1 to TRBJ2-7; the match to TRBD1 covers 7 bases. The length of the CDR3 is 13 residues. Germline-derived CDR1 and CDR2 are MNHNS and SASEGT. Trimming at V came to 7 bases and at J to 7 bases, leaving 10 bases not matched to a gene. The CDR3 DNA is TGTGCCAGCATCATGAACAGGGGAGAAGAGCAGTACTTC. This codes for CASIMNRGEEQYF.